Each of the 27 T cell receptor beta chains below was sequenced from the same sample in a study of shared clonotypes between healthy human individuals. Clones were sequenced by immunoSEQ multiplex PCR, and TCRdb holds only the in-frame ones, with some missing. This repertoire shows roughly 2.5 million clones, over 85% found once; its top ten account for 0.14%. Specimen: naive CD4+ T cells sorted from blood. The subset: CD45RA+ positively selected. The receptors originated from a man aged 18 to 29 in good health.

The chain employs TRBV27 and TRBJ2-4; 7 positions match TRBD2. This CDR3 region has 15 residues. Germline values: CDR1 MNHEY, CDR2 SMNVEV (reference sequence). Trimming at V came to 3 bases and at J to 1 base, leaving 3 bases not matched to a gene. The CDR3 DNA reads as TGTGCCAGCAGTTTCGCGGGAGTGGCCAAAAACATTCAGTACTTC. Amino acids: CASSFAGVAKNIQYF.

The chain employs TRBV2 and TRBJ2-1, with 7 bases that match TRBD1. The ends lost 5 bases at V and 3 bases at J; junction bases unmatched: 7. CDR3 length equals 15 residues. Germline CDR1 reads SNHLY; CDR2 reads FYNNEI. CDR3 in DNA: TGTGCCAGCAGTCCTGGGACAGCATTCTACAATGAGCAGTTCTTC. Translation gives CASSPGTAFYNEQFF.

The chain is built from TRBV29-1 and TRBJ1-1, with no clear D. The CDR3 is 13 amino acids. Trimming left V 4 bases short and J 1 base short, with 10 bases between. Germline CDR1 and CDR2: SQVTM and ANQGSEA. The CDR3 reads CSVVRSSNTEAFF. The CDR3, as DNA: TGCAGCGTTGTACGCAGCTCGAACACTGAAGCTTTCTTT. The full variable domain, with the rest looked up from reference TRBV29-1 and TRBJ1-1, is SAVISQKPSRDICQRGTSLTIQCQVDSQVTMMFWYRQQPGQSLTLIATANQGSEATYESGFVIDKFPISRPNLTFSTLTVSNMSPEDSSIYLCSVVRSSNTEAFFGQGTRLTVV.

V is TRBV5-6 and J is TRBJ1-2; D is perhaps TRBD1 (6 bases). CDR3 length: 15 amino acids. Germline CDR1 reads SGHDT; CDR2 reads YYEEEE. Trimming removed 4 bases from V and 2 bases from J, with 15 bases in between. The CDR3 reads CASSGWATGNYGYTF. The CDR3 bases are TGTGCCAGCAGCGGGTGGGCAACAGGGAACTATGGCTACACCTTC.

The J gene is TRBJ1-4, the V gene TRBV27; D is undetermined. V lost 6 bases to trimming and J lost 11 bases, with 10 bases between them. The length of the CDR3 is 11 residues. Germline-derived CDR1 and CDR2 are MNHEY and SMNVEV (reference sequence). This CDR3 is CASSPGWKLFF. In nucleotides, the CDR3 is TGTGCCAGCAGCCCTGGATGGAAACTGTTTTTT.

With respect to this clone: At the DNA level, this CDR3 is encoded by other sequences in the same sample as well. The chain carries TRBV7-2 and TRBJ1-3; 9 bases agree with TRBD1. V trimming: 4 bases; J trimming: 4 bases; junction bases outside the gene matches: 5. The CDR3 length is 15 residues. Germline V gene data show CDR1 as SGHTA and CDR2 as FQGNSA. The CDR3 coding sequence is TGTGCCAGCAGCTCGGGACAGGGTATAGGAAACACCATATATTTT. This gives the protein CASSSGQGIGNTIYF.

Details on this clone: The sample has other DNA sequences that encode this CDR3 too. CDR3 sequence: CASSSRDYNEQFF. The CDR3 bases are TGCGCCAGCAGCTCGAGGGATTACAATGAGCAGTTCTTC. This chain uses TRBV5-1 with TRBJ2-1; D might be TRBD2 (5 bases). The CDR3 is made up of 13 amino acids. Trimming stripped 3 bases from V and 4 bases from J, with 8 bases between. Germline V lookup: CDR1 SGHRS, CDR2 YFSETQ.

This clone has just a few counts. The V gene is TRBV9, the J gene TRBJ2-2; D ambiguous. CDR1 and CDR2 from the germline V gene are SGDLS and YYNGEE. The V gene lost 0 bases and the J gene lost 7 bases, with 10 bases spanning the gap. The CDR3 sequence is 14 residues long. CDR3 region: CASSVGGQVGELFF. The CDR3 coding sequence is TGTGCCAGCAGCGTAGGAGGCCAGGTCGGGGAGCTGTTTTTT.

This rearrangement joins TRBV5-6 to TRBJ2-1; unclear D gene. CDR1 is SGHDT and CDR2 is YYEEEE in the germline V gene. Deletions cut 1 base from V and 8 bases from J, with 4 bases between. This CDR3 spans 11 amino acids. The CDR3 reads CASSLIDEQFF. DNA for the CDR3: TGTGCCAGCAGCTTGATCGATGAGCAGTTCTTC.

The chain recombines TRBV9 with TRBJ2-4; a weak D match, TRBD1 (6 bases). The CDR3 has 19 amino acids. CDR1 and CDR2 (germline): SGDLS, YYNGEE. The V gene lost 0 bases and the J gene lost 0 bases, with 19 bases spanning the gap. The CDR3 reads CASSVGLAGDYLAKNIQYF. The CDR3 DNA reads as TGTGCCAGCAGCGTAGGCCTGGCAGGGGATTATTTAGCCAAAAACATTCAGTACTTC.

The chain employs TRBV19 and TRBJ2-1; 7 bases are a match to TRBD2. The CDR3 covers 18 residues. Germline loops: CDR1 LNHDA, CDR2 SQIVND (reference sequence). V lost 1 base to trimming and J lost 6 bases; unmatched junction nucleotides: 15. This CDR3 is CASSIAAGRFSNSNEQFF. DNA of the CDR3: TGTGCCAGTAGTATAGCCGCCGGGAGGTTCTCCAATTCCAATGAGCAGTTCTTC. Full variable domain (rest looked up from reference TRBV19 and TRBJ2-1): DGGITQSPKYLFRKEGQNVTLSCEQNLNHDAMYWYRQDPGQGLRLIYYSQIVNDFQKGDIAEGYSVSREKKESFPLTVTSAQKNPTAFYLCASSIAAGRFSNSNEQFFGPGTRLTVL.

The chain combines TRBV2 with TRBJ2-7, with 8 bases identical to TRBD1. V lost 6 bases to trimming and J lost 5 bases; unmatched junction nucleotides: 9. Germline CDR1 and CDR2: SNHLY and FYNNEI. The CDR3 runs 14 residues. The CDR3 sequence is CASSSRTGYNEQYF. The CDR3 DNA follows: TGTGCCAGCAGCTCCCGGACAGGGTACAACGAGCAGTACTTC.

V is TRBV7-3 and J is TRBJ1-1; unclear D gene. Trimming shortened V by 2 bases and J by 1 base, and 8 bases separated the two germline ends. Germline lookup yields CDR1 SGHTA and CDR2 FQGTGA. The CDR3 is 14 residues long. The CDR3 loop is CASSLGWGNTEAFF. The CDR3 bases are TGTGCCAGCAGCTTAGGGTGGGGGAACACTGAAGCTTTCTTT. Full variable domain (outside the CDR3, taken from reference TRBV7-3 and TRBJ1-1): GAGVSQTPSNKVTEKGKYVELRCDPISGHTALYWYRQSLGQGPEFLIYFQGTGAADDSGLPNDRFFAVRPEGSVSTLKIQRTERGDSAVYLCASSLGWGNTEAFFGQGTRLTVV.

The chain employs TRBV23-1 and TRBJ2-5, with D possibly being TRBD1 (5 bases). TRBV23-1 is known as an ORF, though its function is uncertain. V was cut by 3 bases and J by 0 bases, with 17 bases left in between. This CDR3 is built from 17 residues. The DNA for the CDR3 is TGCGCCAGCAGTCACGGAATATCAGGGCGCCACCAAGAGACCCAGTACTTC. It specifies CASSHGISGRHQETQYF.

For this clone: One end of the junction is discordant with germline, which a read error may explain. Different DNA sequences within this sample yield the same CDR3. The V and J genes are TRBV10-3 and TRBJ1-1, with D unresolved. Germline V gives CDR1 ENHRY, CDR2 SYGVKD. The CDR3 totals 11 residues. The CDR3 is CAIRLNTEAFF. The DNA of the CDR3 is TGTGCCATCCGATTGAACACTGAAGCTTTCTTC.

CDR3 amino acids: CASSLGGQGPYGYTF. The CDR3 bases are TGTGCCAGCAGCTTGGGTGGGCAAGGGCCCTATGGCTACACCTTC. The chain combines TRBV5-5 with TRBJ1-2; the D is unclear. Trimming took off 0 bases at V and 4 bases at J, with 13 bases between the two ends. The germline V gene encodes CDR1 SGHKS and CDR2 YYEKEE (reference sequence). The CDR3 is 15 amino acids.

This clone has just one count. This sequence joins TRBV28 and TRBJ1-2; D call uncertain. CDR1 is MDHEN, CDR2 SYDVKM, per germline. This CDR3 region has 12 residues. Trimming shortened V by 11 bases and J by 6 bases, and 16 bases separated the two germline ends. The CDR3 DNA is TGTGCCTTACAAGGGTTAGGGAATGGCTACACCTTC. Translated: CALQGLGNGYTF.

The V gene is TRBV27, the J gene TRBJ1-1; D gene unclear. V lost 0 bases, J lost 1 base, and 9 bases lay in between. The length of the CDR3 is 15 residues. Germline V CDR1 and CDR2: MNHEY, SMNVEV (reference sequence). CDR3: CASSLSGWPNTEAFF. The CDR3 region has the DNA TGTGCCAGCAGTTTATCGGGATGGCCGAACACTGAAGCTTTCTTT.

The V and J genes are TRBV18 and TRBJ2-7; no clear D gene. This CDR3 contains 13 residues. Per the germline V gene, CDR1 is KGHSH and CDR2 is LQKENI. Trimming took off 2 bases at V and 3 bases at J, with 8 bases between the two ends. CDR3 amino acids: CASSPEPDYEQYF. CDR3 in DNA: TGTGCCAGCTCACCAGAGCCAGACTACGAGCAGTACTTC.

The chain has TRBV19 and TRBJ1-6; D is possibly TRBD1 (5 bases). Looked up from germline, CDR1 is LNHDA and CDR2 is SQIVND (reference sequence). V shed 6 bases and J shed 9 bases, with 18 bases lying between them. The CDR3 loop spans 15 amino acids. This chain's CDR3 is CASRTGTGGSSPLHF. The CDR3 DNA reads TGTGCCAGTAGAACCGGGACGGGGGGAAGTTCACCCCTCCACTTT.

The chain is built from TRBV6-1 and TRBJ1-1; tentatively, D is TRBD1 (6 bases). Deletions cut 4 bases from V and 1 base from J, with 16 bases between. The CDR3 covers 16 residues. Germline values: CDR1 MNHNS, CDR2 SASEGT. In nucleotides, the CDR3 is TGTGCCAGCAGTGGGGGACAAGGGATGTCGAACACTGAAGCTTTCTTT. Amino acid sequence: CASSGGQGMSNTEAFF.

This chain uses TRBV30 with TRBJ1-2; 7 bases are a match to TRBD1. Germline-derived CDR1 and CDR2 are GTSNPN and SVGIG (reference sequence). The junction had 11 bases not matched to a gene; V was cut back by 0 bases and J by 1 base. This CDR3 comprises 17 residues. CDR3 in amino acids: CAWSVLSGRGLNYGYTF. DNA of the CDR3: TGTGCCTGGAGTGTATTAAGTGGTAGGGGGCTTAACTATGGCTACACCTTC.

This CDR3 reads CASSILRGLETQYF. For the CDR3, the DNA is TGCGCCAGCAGCATATTAAGGGGGTTGGAGACCCAGTACTTC. The chain recombines TRBV5-1 with TRBJ2-5; TRBD1 might be the D (6 bases). Germline CDR1 and CDR2: SGHRS and YFSETQ. This CDR3 has 14 residues. The ends were cut back, 4 bases at V and 5 bases at J, with 15 bases in the middle.

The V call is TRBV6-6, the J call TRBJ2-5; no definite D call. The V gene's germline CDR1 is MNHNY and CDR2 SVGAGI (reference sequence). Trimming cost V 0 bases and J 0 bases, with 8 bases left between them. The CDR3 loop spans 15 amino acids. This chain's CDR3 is CASSYSARDQETQYF. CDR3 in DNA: TGTGCCAGCAGTTACTCCGCACGGGACCAAGAGACCCAGTACTTC.

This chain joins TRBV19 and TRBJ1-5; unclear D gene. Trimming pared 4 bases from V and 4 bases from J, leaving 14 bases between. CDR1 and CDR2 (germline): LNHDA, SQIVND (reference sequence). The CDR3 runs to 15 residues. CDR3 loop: CASSTSGVSNQPQHF. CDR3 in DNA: TGTGCCAGTAGTACAAGTGGGGTTAGTAATCAGCCCCAGCATTTT.

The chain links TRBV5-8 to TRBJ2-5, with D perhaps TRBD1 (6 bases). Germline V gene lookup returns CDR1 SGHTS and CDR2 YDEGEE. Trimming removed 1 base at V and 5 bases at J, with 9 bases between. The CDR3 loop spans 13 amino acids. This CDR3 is CASSLSGVETQYF. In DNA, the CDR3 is TGTGCCAGCAGCTTGTCAGGGGTCGAGACCCAGTACTTC.

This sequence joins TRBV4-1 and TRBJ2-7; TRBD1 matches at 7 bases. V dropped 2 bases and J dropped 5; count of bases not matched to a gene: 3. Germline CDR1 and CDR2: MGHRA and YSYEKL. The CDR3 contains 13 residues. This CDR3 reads CASSQHGTDEQYF. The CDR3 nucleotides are TGCGCCAGCAGCCAACACGGGACAGACGAGCAGTACTTC.